This T cell receptor (beta chain) was sequenced in a study of blood T cell repertoires in COVID-19. In Seattle, patients joined the study during active infection and were tracked longitudinally. This CDR3 has 14 amino acids. V was trimmed by 6 bases and J by 7 bases, leaving 19 bases between them. Looked up from germline, CDR1 is SGDLS and CDR2 is YYNGEE. Of note for this clone: The same CDR3 arises from other DNA sequences in this sample as well.

Authors' data handling: Reference gene primers were amplified, and this amplification served to estimate nucleated cell counts. Repertoires were generated with immunoSEQ multiplex PCR, while TCRdb's copy carries only in-frame clones and drops some. V and J calls plus clone size are reproduced from that table; the DNA served to infer D and trimming. Of 250,000 to 400,000 clones in the sample, about 91% are singletons; the top ten hold roughly 1.7%. Sequenced sample: peripheral blood. The TCR was taken from a woman in her 30s with COVID-19, enrolled during active disease. The V and J genes are TRBV9 and TRBJ1-1, with D unresolved. CDR3 bases: TGTGCCAGCACCGCAGTCGTGAGCGGTGGTGAAGCTTTCTTT. Translation: CASTAVVSGGEAFF.